The table lists the clone carrying this TCR beta chain with a few counts. This sample is part of a study of CD8 T cells in ankylosing spondylitis. Trimming left V 4 bases short and J 7 bases short, with 8 bases between. The CDR3 consists of 12 residues. Germline V lookup: CDR1 SEHNR, CDR2 FQNEAQ (reference sequence). TCRdb recomputed calls from the 5' RACE reads with MiXCR, one row per CDR3 protein. The data show 300,000 to 400,000 distinct CDR3 sequences, roughly 15% seen once. The source is a male donor with ankylosing spondylitis or in good health (not recorded which). The sequenced material came from blood, either unsorted or a sorted T cell fraction (not recorded which). This chain joins TRBV7-9 and TRBJ1-5; D may be TRBD1 (5 bases). The CDR3: CASSWGEQPQHF. The DNA of the CDR3 is TGTGCCAGCAGCTGGGGGGAGCAGCCCCAGCATTTT.